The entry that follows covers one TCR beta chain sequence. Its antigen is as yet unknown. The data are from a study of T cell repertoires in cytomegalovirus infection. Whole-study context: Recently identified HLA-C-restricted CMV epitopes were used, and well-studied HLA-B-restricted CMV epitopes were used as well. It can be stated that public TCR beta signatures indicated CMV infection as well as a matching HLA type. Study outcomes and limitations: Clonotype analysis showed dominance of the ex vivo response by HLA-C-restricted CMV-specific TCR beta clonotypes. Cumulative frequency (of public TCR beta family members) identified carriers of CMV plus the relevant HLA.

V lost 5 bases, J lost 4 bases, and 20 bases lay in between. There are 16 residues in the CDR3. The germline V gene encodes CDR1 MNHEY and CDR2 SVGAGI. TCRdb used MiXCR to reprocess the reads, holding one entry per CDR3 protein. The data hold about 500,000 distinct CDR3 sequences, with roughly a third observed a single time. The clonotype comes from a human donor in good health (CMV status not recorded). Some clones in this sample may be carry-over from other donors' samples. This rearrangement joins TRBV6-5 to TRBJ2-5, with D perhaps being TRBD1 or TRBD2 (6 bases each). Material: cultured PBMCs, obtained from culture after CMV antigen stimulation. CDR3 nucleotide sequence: TGTGCCAGCAGTCAGAACAGGGAGGAAAGGGGAGAGACCCAGTACTTC. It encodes CASSQNREERGETQYF.